The 20 T cell receptor beta chains reported below all come from one sample, sequenced in a study of OX40 agonist ivuxolimab in advanced cancers. Data came from immunoSEQ multiplex PCR; TCRdb stores just in-frame clones and leaves some out. Of roughly 53,000 clones detected, 70% to 90% appear once; the ten largest clones hold around 1.5%. This sample comprised CD4+ or CD8+ T cells sorted from blood, obtained in a trial of the OX40 agonist ivuxolimab. Receptors originate from an adult with an advanced solid tumor such as melanoma, head and neck, liver or kidney cancer.

J is TRBJ2-7 and V is TRBV28; 8 nucleotides line up with TRBD1. The V and J ends lost 6 bases and 4 bases, in that order; junction bases with no gene match: 8. Germline CDR1 and CDR2: MDHEN and SYDVKM. The CDR3 runs 14 residues. CDR3 in amino acids: CASRTGGMGYEQYF. As DNA, the CDR3 is TGTGCCAGCAGAACAGGGGGAATGGGTTACGAGCAGTACTTC.

This clone turned up a few times. The rearrangement links TRBV10-3 to TRBJ2-5; no definite D call. The CDR3 covers 12 residues. Germline loops: CDR1 ENHRY, CDR2 SYGVKD. V gave up 0 bases and J gave up 4 bases, with 3 bases separating them. Here the CDR3 DNA reads TGTGCCATCAGTGAGTCCGGAGAGACCCAGTACTTC. Amino acids: CAISESGETQYF.

The chain recombines TRBV28 with TRBJ2-3; 8 nucleotides line up with TRBD1. CDR1 and CDR2 (germline): MDHEN, SYDVKM. V was pared by 5 bases and J by 3 bases, with 10 bases of the junction left unmatched. The CDR3 runs to 16 residues. The CDR3 DNA follows: TGTGCCAGCAGTCCTCCAGGGGACAGGACGACAGATACGCAGTATTTT. Encoded protein: CASSPPGDRTTDTQYF.

V and J are TRBV7-8 and TRBJ1-3; no definite D call. The CDR3 has 18 amino acids. Trimming took 5 bases from V and 3 from J, leaving 23 bases between them. Germline V gene sequence: CDR1 SGHVS, CDR2 FQNEAQ. The CDR3: CASSPRSDGAFFGNTIYF. In DNA, the CDR3 is TGTGCCAGCAGCCCCCGATCGGACGGCGCCTTTTTTGGAAACACCATATATTTT.

The chain recombines TRBV7-8 with TRBJ2-3; 7 bases fit TRBD2. The germline CDR1 and CDR2 sequences are SGHVS and FQNEAQ. J lost 2 bases, V lost 1 base, and 3 bases had no gene match. CDR3 length equals 15 residues. CDR3 sequence reads: CASSLVGGSTDTQYF. The CDR3 bases are TGTGCCAGCAGCTTAGTGGGGGGGTCCACAGATACGCAGTATTTT.

This chain uses TRBV6-6 with TRBJ1-2; unclear D gene. CDR1 is MNHNY and CDR2 is SVGAGI in the germline V gene (reference sequence). Trimming removed 4 bases at V and 7 bases at J, with 10 bases between. This CDR3 comprises 12 residues. CDR3 coding DNA: TGTGCCAGCAGTTCCCCCAGCGCTGGCTACACCTTC. It yields the protein CASSSPSAGYTF.

The J gene is TRBJ1-6, the V gene TRBV9; TRBD1 matches 11 bases. The CDR3 runs 15 residues. Germline values: CDR1 SGDLS, CDR2 YYNGEE. V lost 3 bases, J lost 9 bases, and 5 bases stayed unmatched. CDR3 sequence: CASSAGTGGSSPLHF. The CDR3 DNA reads TGTGCCAGCAGCGCCGGGACAGGGGGGAGTTCACCCCTCCACTTT. Full variable domain (missing parts from reference TRBV9 and TRBJ1-6): DSGVTQTPKHLITATGQRVTLRCSPRSGDLSVYWYQQSLDQGLQFLIQYYNGEERAKGNILERFSAQQFPDLHSELNLSSLELGDSALYFCASSAGTGGSSPLHFGNGTRLTVT.

This chain uses TRBV5-1 with TRBJ2-3, with no clear D. V gave up 0 bases and J gave up 1 base, with 12 bases separating them. Germline CDR1 SGHRS, CDR2 YFSETQ. CDR3 length: 16 residues. The CDR3, as DNA: TGCGCCAGCAGCTTGGTCCCGGCACCCGGCACAGATACGCAGTATTTT. Translated: CASSLVPAPGTDTQYF.

The chain carries TRBV28 and TRBJ2-1, with 7 nucleotides matching TRBD1. Losses at the gene ends were 4 bases for V and 5 bases for J; bases not matched to a gene: 5. From germline, CDR1 is MDHEN and CDR2 SYDVKM. The length of the CDR3 is 14 residues. This chain's CDR3 is CASSSGQYNNEQFF. The CDR3 nucleotides are TGTGCCAGCAGTTCGGGACAGTATAACAATGAGCAGTTCTTC.

CDR3: CASRGGHEQYF. The CDR3 bases are TGTGCCAGCAGGGGAGGGCACGAGCAGTACTTC. J is TRBJ2-7 and V is TRBV28, with 7 bases that match TRBD2. The germline V gene encodes CDR1 MDHEN and CDR2 SYDVKM. The CDR3 consists of 11 residues. V was pared by 6 bases and J by 5 bases, with 1 base of the junction left unmatched.

This clone occurred once. The chain couples TRBV7-9 to TRBJ2-5; 8 nucleotides match TRBD1. Germline CDR1 and CDR2: SEHNR and FQNEAQ (reference sequence). The ends lost 1 base at V and 4 bases at J; junction bases unmatched: 8. CDR3 size: 16 residues. This chain's CDR3 is CASSLGTGQGGETQYF. The CDR3 DNA reads as TGTGCCAGCAGCTTAGGTACAGGACAGGGAGGAGAGACCCAGTACTTC.

This sequence joins TRBV19 and TRBJ1-2, with 9 bases matching TRBD1. V shed 5 bases, J shed 6 bases, and the junction held 7 bases outside the gene matches. The CDR3 is made up of 14 amino acids. Germline V gene lookup returns CDR1 LNHDA and CDR2 SQIVND (reference sequence). DNA for the CDR3: TGTGCCAGTAGTGTCCTAAGGACAGGGGATGGCTACACCTTC. It is translated as CASSVLRTGDGYTF.

This rearrangement joins TRBV11-2 to TRBJ2-7; D gene unclear. Germline CDR1 and CDR2: SGHAT and FQNNGV. The CDR3 extends over 13 amino acids. V lost 1 base and J lost 4, with 8 bases in between. The DNA of the CDR3 is TGTGCCAGCAGCTTAGTGAGTCGGTACGAGCAGTACTTC. Its translation: CASSLVSRYEQYF.

This clone was counted only a few times. The V gene is TRBV5-1, the J gene TRBJ1-1; D might be TRBD1 (6 bases). CDR3 length: 14 residues. CDR1 is SGHRS and CDR2 is YFSETQ in the germline V gene. The ends were cut back, 0 bases at V and 5 bases at J, with 11 bases in the middle. The CDR3 loop reads CASSLDTGKTEAFF. The CDR3 nucleotides read TGCGCCAGCAGCTTGGACACAGGGAAGACTGAAGCTTTCTTT.

This chain joins TRBV25-1 and TRBJ2-2; D is uncertain. The CDR3 loop spans 15 amino acids. The V gene lost 4 bases and the J gene lost 2 bases, with 11 bases spanning the gap. Germline V CDR1 and CDR2: MGHDK, SYGVNS. The CDR3 here is CASSGVGRNTGELFF. The CDR3, as DNA: TGTGCCAGCAGTGGGGTGGGAAGAAACACCGGGGAGCTGTTTTTT. Full variable domain (rest looked up from reference TRBV25-1 and TRBJ2-2): EADIYQTPRYLVIGTGKKITLECSQTMGHDKMYWYQQDPGMELHLIHYSYGVNSTEKGDLSSESTVSRIRTEHFPLTLESARPSHTSQYLCASSGVGRNTGELFFGEGSRLTVL.

This clone was observed a few times. The chain has TRBV7-9 and TRBJ2-7; D is ambiguous. V was trimmed by 2 bases and J by 6 bases, leaving 5 bases between them. Per germline, CDR1 SEHNR and CDR2 FQNEAQ (reference sequence). CDR3 length: 11 amino acids. The DNA of the CDR3 is TGTGCCAGCAGCTTACGCGGCGAGCAGTACTTC. This gives the protein CASSLRGEQYF.

V gene TRBV2 combines with J gene TRBJ1-1, with D perhaps TRBD1 (5 bases). V lost 5 bases, J lost 0 bases, and 7 bases lay in between. Looked up from germline, CDR1 is SNHLY and CDR2 is FYNNEI. This CDR3 region has 13 residues. CDR3 sequence (DNA): TGTGCCAGCAGTCCGACAGTGAACACTGAAGCTTTCTTT. Protein sequence: CASSPTVNTEAFF.

The CDR3 DNA reads TGTGCCAGTAGTATCTCGGACAGGGTGTGGAACTATGGCTACACCTTC. This translates into CASSISDRVWNYGYTF. The J gene is TRBJ1-2, the V gene TRBV19; 8 bases are a match to TRBD1. The CDR3 contains 16 residues. Germline V CDR1 and CDR2: LNHDA, SQIVND (reference sequence). After removal of 3 bases from V and 2 bases from J, the junction contained 8 bases not matched to a gene. Full variable domain (remainder filled in from reference TRBV19 and TRBJ1-2): DGGITQSPKYLFRKEGQNVTLSCEQNLNHDAMYWYRQDPGQGLRLIYYSQIVNDFQKGDIAEGYSVSREKKESFPLTVTSAQKNPTAFYLCASSISDRVWNYGYTFGSGTRLTVV.

This sequence joins TRBV5-1 and TRBJ2-3; D not certain. Germline CDR1 SGHRS, CDR2 YFSETQ. The CDR3 covers 14 residues. Trimming took off 0 bases at V and 2 bases at J, with 7 bases between the two ends. CDR3 sequence: CASSLDQFTDTQYF. DNA for the CDR3: TGCGCCAGCAGCTTGGATCAGTTCACAGATACGCAGTATTTT.

This CDR3 reads CASSLALRGQGFRQYF. As DNA, the CDR3 is TGTGCCAGCAGCTTAGCGCTAAGGGGACAGGGTTTTAGGCAGTACTTC. The chain joins TRBV7-8 to TRBJ2-5; 9 nucleotides agree with TRBD1. This CDR3 region has 16 residues. The trim removed 0 bases at V and 11 bases at J, leaving 13 bases unmatched. Germline loops: CDR1 SGHVS, CDR2 FQNEAQ.